This T cell receptor (beta chain) derives from a study of T cells after posttransplantation cyclophosphamide. General study findings and limits: Recipient CMV seropositivity and CMV reactivation strongly tracked TRB clonality. Skin or GI-infiltrating T cells shared few TRB sequences with blood. Later post-transplant blood repertoires were often dominated by donor CD8+ memory clones.

Assay used: immunoSEQ multiplex PCR; TCRdb lists only in-frame clones, some missing. This sample has about 40,000 clones, with 90% found just once. About this clone itself: Its target is not known.

This CDR3 spans 11 amino acids. Looked up from germline, CDR1 is LNHDA and CDR2 is SQIVND (reference sequence). V was shortened by 10 bases and J by 4 bases, with 10 bases between the two germline ends. Treatment was busulfan-fludarabine conditioning, a marrow graft, and cyclophosphamide on days +3 and +4. This TCR came from a male patient aged 60-70 years who received an allogeneic stem cell transplant from a related donor and was CMV-positive. Part of the T cell pool may stem from the graft donor. The sample consisted of PBMCs, taken around 60 days after allogeneic stem cell transplant with posttransplant cyclophosphamide. V and J are TRBV19 and TRBJ1-2; maybe TRBD1 (5 bases). CDR3 nucleotides: TGTGCCACTGGCGGGACCTATGGCTACACCTTC. Translation gives CATGGTYGYTF.